These T cell receptor beta chains were read from a single sample in a study of identical twins. TCRdb used MiXCR to reprocess the 5' RACE reads, holding one entry per CDR3 protein. The sample lists roughly 280,000 distinct CDR3 sequences, roughly 8.6% occurring once. These same data were also listed under a study on yellow fever vaccine responses in identical twins.

Sequences were obtained from CD8+ T cells sorted from blood. These receptors were taken from a woman younger than 35 in good health. Each CDR3 is given with its conserved first and last residue. A D gene is named only where the DNA matches it firmly. A clone size is listed for some rows: how often the clone was seen (once, few, many), or a class if it is expanded.

V	J	D	size	CDR3	DNA
TRBV30	TRBJ2-3	-	-	CAWSYVRDADTQYF	TGTGCCTGGAGTTACGTGCGAGATGCAGATACGCAGTATTTT
TRBV12-3/TRBV12-4	TRBJ2-1	TRBD2	few	CASTPASGGAGFYNEQFF	TGTGCCAGCACCCCGGCTAGCGGGGGGGCCGGTTTCTACAATGAGCAGTTCTTC
TRBV13	TRBJ2-1	-	few	CASSLGRRAEDEQFF	TGTGCCAGCAGCTTAGGCAGGAGGGCGGAGGATGAGCAGTTCTTC
TRBV30	TRBJ2-2	-	-	CAWSYSTGELFF	TGTGCCTGGAGTTACTCCACCGGGGAGCTGTTTTTT
TRBV15	TRBJ1-4	-	few	CATTKMEGEKLFF	TGTGCCACCACCAAAATGGAGGGTGAAAAACTGTTTTTT
TRBV7-9	TRBJ2-2	-	-	CASTGGPGIGELFF	TGTGCCAGCACAGGAGGGCCGGGGATCGGGGAGCTGTTTTTT
TRBV19	TRBJ2-1	-	few	CASSIETPGTPYNEQFF	TGTGCCAGTAGTATAGAGACGCCCGGAACGCCCTACAATGAGCAGTTCTTC
TRBV11-2	TRBJ2-1	-	many	CASSLAPGLDYNEQFF	TGTGCCAGCAGCTTAGCTCCGGGACTTGACTACAATGAGCAGTTCTTC
TRBV2	TRBJ2-3	-	few	CASSEMEGEDTQYF	TGTGCCAGCAGTGAAATGGAGGGGGAGGATACGCAGTATTTT
TRBV5-1	TRBJ2-2	-	many	CASKGAGNTGELFF	TGCGCCAGCAAAGGCGCGGGGAACACCGGGGAGCTGTTTTTT
TRBV27	TRBJ2-7	-	few	CASGLTEIYEQYF	TGTGCCAGCGGATTGACAGAGATCTACGAGCAGTACTTC
TRBV4-3	TRBJ1-1	-	few	CASSQASNTEAFF	TGCGCCAGCAGCCAAGCCAGCAACACTGAAGCTTTCTTT
TRBV7-9	TRBJ2-5	-	few	CASSLGAETQYF	TGTGCCAGCAGCCTAGGGGCAGAGACCCAGTACTTC
TRBV3-1	TRBJ2-1	TRBD2	few	CASSQGLVQEQFF	TGTGCCAGCAGCCAGGGACTAGTTCAAGAGCAGTTCTTC
TRBV7-9	TRBJ2-7	TRBD1	-	CASSLGPGGELYEQYF	TGTGCCAGCAGCTTAGGTCCAGGGGGCGAACTCTACGAGCAGTACTTC
TRBV10-3	TRBJ1-1	-	many	CAISVSQGGGNTEAFF	TGTGCCATCAGTGTGTCCCAGGGAGGGGGGAACACTGAAGCTTTCTTT